The 23 T cell receptor beta chains listed next were all sequenced from one sample in a study of response to subunit inactivated influenza vaccine. TCRdb ran MiXCR on the RT-PCR reads and lists one entry per CDR3 protein. The sample contains over 400,000 distinct CDR3 sequences, about an eighth of which appear only once. This specimen consisted of PBMCs from blood, obtained 45 days after vaccination. The receptors here all came from a man in his fifties or sixties who received an inactivated influenza vaccine.

This clonotype was seen more than once but under ten times. The rearrangement joins TRBV10-3 to TRBJ2-7; D is unclear. Germline CDR1 and CDR2: ENHRY and SYGVKD. This CDR3 contains 15 residues. V was pared by 1 base and J by 2 bases, with 12 bases between. CDR3 sequence (DNA): TGTGCCATCAGTGAGTTGGGCACCATTACCTACGAGCAGTACTTC. Protein: CAISELGTITYEQYF.

Many counts were recorded for this clonotype. The rearrangement joins TRBV7-2 to TRBJ2-3; TRBD2 aligns across 10 bases. The length of the CDR3 is 14 residues. Germline lookup yields CDR1 SGHTA and CDR2 FQGNSA. Losses at the gene ends were 6 bases for V and 5 bases for J; bases not matched to a gene: 5. The CDR3 loop reads CASRRSGREDTQYF. In DNA form, the CDR3 reads TGTGCCAGCAGACGCAGCGGGAGGGAAGATACGCAGTATTTT.

A few counts support this clonotype. The V gene is TRBV28, the J gene TRBJ2-7, with TRBD1 matching over 10 bases. Germline values: CDR1 MDHEN, CDR2 SYDVKM. The CDR3 contains 14 residues. After removal of 6 bases from V and 5 bases from J, the junction contained 7 bases not matched to a gene. The CDR3 DNA reads as TGTGCCAGCAGGAAGGGACAGGGGAAGGACGAGCAGTACTTC. Its translation: CASRKGQGKDEQYF.

This clonotype has only a few counts. The genes are TRBV12-3 or TRBV12-4 and TRBJ1-5; 7 bases fit TRBD1. V lost 6 bases to trimming and J lost 6 bases; unmatched junction nucleotides: 8. CDR3 size: 14 residues. For the CDR3, the DNA is TGTGCCAGCAGACCAACAGGGGCGGGTCAGCCCCAGCATTTT. Protein product: CASRPTGAGQPQHF.

This clonotype came up a few times. The chain is built from TRBV4-2 and TRBJ1-6, with D hard to call. CDR1 and CDR2 from the germline V gene are LGHNA and YNFKEQ. The CDR3 runs 16 residues. Trimming pared 1 base from V and 7 bases from J, leaving 14 bases between. The CDR3 DNA is TGTGCCAGCAGCCAAGGCAGACAAATATACAATTCACCCCTCCACTTT. Translation gives CASSQGRQIYNSPLHF.

This clonotype was seen a few times. The rearrangement joins TRBV28 to TRBJ2-7; D possibly matches TRBD1 or TRBD2 (5 bases each). Trimming removed 3 bases from V and 2 bases from J, with 35 bases in between. The germline gives CDR1 MDHEN, CDR2 SYDVKM. The CDR3 extends over 22 amino acids. The CDR3: CASSFIPGDRLLRDTFTYEQYF. The CDR3 DNA reads TGTGCCAGCAGTTTTATCCCCGGGGACCGTCTTCTCAGGGATACATTTACCTACGAGCAGTACTTC.

This clonotype was found a few times. J is TRBJ2-2 and V is TRBV5-1; tentatively, D is TRBD2 (6 bases). In germline, CDR1 is SGHRS, CDR2 YFSETQ. The CDR3 is 16 amino acids. V was cut by 3 bases and J by 0 bases, with 12 bases left in between. The DNA of the CDR3 is TGCGCCAGCAGCTCCGGCGGGGACGCGAACACCGGGGAGCTGTTTTTT. Protein product: CASSSGGDANTGELFF.

This rearrangement joins TRBV5-1 to TRBJ2-5; 9 nucleotides align to TRBD2. Germline CDR1 is SGHRS and CDR2 is YFSETQ. V shed 2 bases and J 2 bases; nucleotides not matched to a gene: 7. This CDR3 contains 16 residues. The CDR3 DNA follows: TGCGCCAGCAGCTTTCGCGGGAGGGGATATCAAGAGACCCAGTACTTC. Its translation: CASSFRGRGYQETQYF.

V is TRBV5-6 and J is TRBJ2-7, with 8 bases matching TRBD1. CDR1 and CDR2 from the germline V gene are SGHDT and YYEEEE. Unmatched junction bases numbered 7, after V lost 4 bases and J lost 1 base. The CDR3 spans 15 residues. The CDR3 protein is CASSNARDRSYEQYF. The CDR3 DNA sequence: TGTGCCAGCAGCAATGCTCGGGACAGGTCCTACGAGCAGTACTTC.

This clonotype was recorded only once. The chain couples TRBV6-2 or TRBV6-3 to TRBJ2-7; no clear D. Germline-derived CDR1 and CDR2 are MNHEY and SVGEGT. The CDR3 extends over 15 amino acids. Trimming removed 4 bases from V and 6 bases from J, with 19 bases in between. The CDR3 coding sequence is TGTGCCAGCAGTTTCCCGACATACTATGTTCGCGAGCAGTACTTC. It encodes CASSFPTYYVREQYF.

This clonotype was seen only a few times. The rearrangement uses TRBV6-1 and TRBJ1-5; D possibly corresponds to TRBD1 (6 bases). Trimming removed 11 bases from V and 3 bases from J, with 14 bases in between. Per germline, CDR1 MNHNS and CDR2 SASEGT. CDR3 size: 13 residues. CDR3 DNA: TGTGCCGTCCAGGGGAGCCCCAATCAGCCCCAGCATTTT. Its translation is CAVQGSPNQPQHF.

This clonotype showed up just a few times. V gene TRBV5-6 combines with J gene TRBJ2-5, with D uncertain. This CDR3 comprises 14 residues. CDR1 is SGHDT, CDR2 YYEEEE, per germline. With 2 bases removed from V and 1 base from J, the gap between germline ends came to 9 bases. The CDR3 reads CASSFGDLQETQYF. The CDR3 region has the DNA TGTGCCAGCAGCTTTGGGGATCTCCAAGAGACCCAGTACTTC.

This clonotype was counted between two and nine times. The V call is TRBV20-1, the J call TRBJ2-3, with 10 bases matching TRBD2. The CDR3 is made up of 17 amino acids. Germline V gene lookup returns CDR1 DFQATT and CDR2 SNEGSKA (reference sequence). V lost 5 bases to trimming and J lost 2 bases; unmatched junction nucleotides: 13. CDR3 loop: CSAVDGTSDFFTDTQYF. DNA for the CDR3: TGCAGTGCTGTAGACGGGACTAGCGACTTTTTCACAGATACGCAGTATTTT.

This clonotype was seen more than once but under ten times. The chain joins TRBV12-3 or TRBV12-4 to TRBJ2-5; D may match TRBD1 or TRBD2 (5 bases each). V dropped 3 bases and J dropped 8 bases, with 19 bases sitting between them. There are 15 residues in the CDR3. The CDR3 region has the DNA TGTGCCAGCAGTTTCGGGGTTTCGGGACCACGAACCCAGTACTTC. Translated, it gives CASSFGVSGPRTQYF.

This clonotype turned up a few times. The chain combines TRBV5-5 with TRBJ1-1; 9 positions match TRBD1. With 5 bases clipped from V and 5 bases from J, the junction kept 13 bases outside the gene matches. The CDR3 has 16 amino acids. Germline V gene lookup returns CDR1 SGHKS and CDR2 YYEKEE (reference sequence). The CDR3 sequence is CASRSTGQGARTEAFF. The CDR3 DNA follows: TGTGCCAGCAGAAGTACGGGACAGGGCGCTCGGACTGAAGCTTTCTTT.

The chain has TRBV4-3 and TRBJ2-3, with no clear D. Trimming stripped 3 bases from V and 0 bases from J, with 7 bases between. Germline values: CDR1 LGHNA, CDR2 YSLEER. The CDR3 is made up of 14 amino acids. DNA of the CDR3: TGCGCCAGCAGCCACACTGTTAGCACAGATACGCAGTATTTT. Encoded protein: CASSHTVSTDTQYF.

This clonotype appeared a few times. V gene TRBV5-5 combines with J gene TRBJ2-1; D might be TRBD1 (6 bases). The ends were cut back, 4 bases at V and 5 bases at J, with 16 bases in the middle. CDR3 size: 15 residues. Per germline, CDR1 SGHKS and CDR2 YYEKEE (reference sequence). This chain's CDR3 is CASSPRQVGDNEQFF. The CDR3 nucleotides read TGTGCCAGCAGCCCAAGACAGGTCGGGGACAATGAGCAGTTCTTC.

This clonotype showed up just a few times. The chain combines TRBV12-3 or TRBV12-4 with TRBJ2-3; 7 nucleotides line up with TRBD2. V was clipped by 6 bases and J by 1 base; unmatched bases: 7. This CDR3 has 15 amino acids. In DNA form, the CDR3 reads TGTGCCAGCAGCCGAGGACTAGAGGGCACAGATACGCAGTATTTT. Translation: CASSRGLEGTDTQYF.

The chain joins TRBV20-1 to TRBJ1-1, with D maybe TRBD1 (5 bases). Trimming shortened V by 6 bases and J by 8 bases, and 10 bases separated the two germline ends. Germline V gene data show CDR1 as DFQATT and CDR2 as SNEGSKA (reference sequence). The CDR3 runs to 10 residues. The CDR3 loop is CSAKTEEAFF. DNA of the CDR3: TGCAGTGCCAAGACAGAAGAAGCTTTCTTT.

Ten or more counts support this clonotype. V usage is TRBV5-1 and J usage is TRBJ2-1; D is unclear. The V end lost 4 bases, the J end lost 5 bases, and 10 bases lay between the germline ends. The CDR3 length is 13 residues. CDR1 and CDR2 (germline): SGHRS, YFSETQ. CDR3 coding DNA: TGCGCCAGCAGCCCGTCCCGGGACAATGAGCAGTTCTTC. Protein product: CASSPSRDNEQFF.

The chain recombines TRBV18 with TRBJ2-3; 9 nucleotides line up with TRBD1. This CDR3 contains 15 residues. The ends lost 3 bases at V and 4 bases at J; junction bases unmatched: 5. Germline CDR1 reads KGHSH; CDR2 reads LQKENI. The CDR3 sequence: CASSPVGTGPDTQYF. The DNA for the CDR3 is TGTGCCAGCTCACCGGTTGGGACAGGGCCAGATACGCAGTATTTT.

This clonotype was detected a few times. The chain carries TRBV7-8 and TRBJ1-2; 7 positions agree with TRBD1. V shed 1 base and J 3 bases; nucleotides not matched to a gene: 8. Per germline, CDR1 SGHVS and CDR2 FQNEAQ. The CDR3 loop spans 16 amino acids. The CDR3 reads CASSLEGGPGDYGYTF. CDR3 sequence (DNA): TGTGCCAGCAGCTTAGAAGGGGGCCCCGGGGACTATGGCTACACCTTC.

Many counts were recorded for this clonotype. J is TRBJ1-5 and V is TRBV5-5; no definite D call. CDR1 and CDR2 from the germline V gene are SGHKS and YYEKEE (reference sequence). The CDR3 runs to 13 residues. V gave up 0 bases and J gave up 1 base, with 2 bases separating them. The CDR3: CASSLESNQPQHF. DNA for the CDR3: TGTGCCAGCAGCTTGGAGAGCAATCAGCCCCAGCATTTT.